The rows below give T cell receptor beta chains drawn from one sample of a study of shared clonotypes between healthy human individuals. The data were produced by immunoSEQ multiplex PCR, yet TCRdb's version contains in-frame clones alone and is incomplete. The sample lists 200,000 to 250,000 clones, approximately 65% occurring once. Sequenced sample: memory CD4+ T cells sorted from blood. Every receptor here comes from a man aged 25 to 40 in good health. The CDR3 runs from the conserved cysteine through the conserved F or W. Each record gives: CDR3 DNA, CDR3 protein, V gene, D gene, clone size, J gene. D genes are given only for firm matches. Clone size, where shown, is once, few, many, or a class for clones that have expanded.

CDR3nt: TGTGCCAGCAGTGAAATCCCCACCCAGGAGCAGTACTTC
CDR3aa: CASSEIPTQEQYF
v_gene: TRBV6-1
d_gene: NA
abundance: NA
j_gene: TRBJ2-7

CDR3nt: TGCGCCAGCAGCTATAACACAGATACGCAGTATTTT
CDR3aa: CASSYNTDTQYF
v_gene: TRBV5-1
d_gene: NA
abundance: NA
j_gene: TRBJ2-3

CDR3nt: TGCAGCGTTGAGGGGGCCAACGTCCTGACTTTC
CDR3aa: CSVEGANVLTF
v_gene: TRBV29-1
d_gene: NA
abundance: NA
j_gene: TRBJ2-6

CDR3nt: TGTGCCAGCAGTTACTCTACGACAGGTGGAACCGGGGAGCTGTTTTTT
CDR3aa: CASSYSTTGGTGELFF
v_gene: TRBV6-5
d_gene: NA
abundance: NA
j_gene: TRBJ2-2

CDR3nt: TGTGCCAGCAGCCCTAGCGGGCGCCCCCCCTACGAGCAGTACTTC
CDR3aa: CASSPSGRPPYEQYF
v_gene: TRBV5-6
d_gene: TRBD2
abundance: NA
j_gene: TRBJ2-7

CDR3nt: TGTGCCAGCAGTCCCCAGGGGGGGGACCTCTATGGCTACACCTTC
CDR3aa: CASSPQGGDLYGYTF
v_gene: TRBV6-5
d_gene: TRBD1
abundance: NA
j_gene: TRBJ1-2

CDR3nt: TGTGCCAGCAGTGACTCTTGGGGGGGGAACACTGAAGCTTTCTTT
CDR3aa: CASSDSWGGNTEAFF
v_gene: TRBV6-4
d_gene: NA
abundance: few
j_gene: TRBJ1-1

CDR3nt: TGTGCCAGCAGCCAAGGTTCCTGGGTTGGGGGCGATACGCAGTATTTT
CDR3aa: CASSQGSWVGGDTQYF
v_gene: TRBV14
d_gene: NA
abundance: NA
j_gene: TRBJ2-3

CDR3nt: TGTGCCAGCAGCTCCGACAGTTCCCGCATACTAGGCTACACCTTC
CDR3aa: CASSSDSSRILGYTF
v_gene: TRBV5-4
d_gene: NA
abundance: once
j_gene: TRBJ1-2

CDR3nt: TGTGCCAGCAGTTTCTGGGGCGGGAGCTCTGGGGCCAACGTCCTGACTTTC
CDR3aa: CASSFWGGSSGANVLTF
v_gene: TRBV28
d_gene: TRBD2
abundance: few
j_gene: TRBJ2-6

CDR3nt: TGCGCCAGCAGCGCGACCCTTCAAAACACAGATACGCAGTATTTT
CDR3aa: CASSATLQNTDTQYF
v_gene: TRBV5-1
d_gene: NA
abundance: few
j_gene: TRBJ2-3

CDR3nt: TGTGCCAGCAGAAATAGCGGCAGCTACGAGCAGTACTTC
CDR3aa: CASRNSGSYEQYF
v_gene: TRBV7-9
d_gene: NA
abundance: NA
j_gene: TRBJ2-7

CDR3nt: TGCGCCAGCAGCTTGCCGGGACTATCCGTGAACACCGGGGAGCTGTTTTTT
CDR3aa: CASSLPGLSVNTGELFF
v_gene: TRBV5-1
d_gene: TRBD2
abundance: few
j_gene: TRBJ2-2

CDR3nt: TGTGCCAGCGGGAAAGGTAACACCGGGGAGCTGTTTTTT
CDR3aa: CASGKGNTGELFF
v_gene: TRBV2
d_gene: NA
abundance: NA
j_gene: TRBJ2-2

CDR3nt: TGTGCCAGCAGCTGGCAGGGACAAGAGACCCAGTACTTC
CDR3aa: CASSWQGQETQYF
v_gene: TRBV5-5
d_gene: NA
abundance: NA
j_gene: TRBJ2-5

CDR3nt: TGTGCCAGCAGCTACCCTACAGGGGCGGATGAGCAGTTCTTC
CDR3aa: CASSYPTGADEQFF
v_gene: TRBV7-2
d_gene: TRBD1
abundance: NA
j_gene: TRBJ2-1

CDR3nt: TGTGCCAGCAGAAGGACAGGGGACTATGGCTACACCTTC
CDR3aa: CASRRTGDYGYTF
v_gene: TRBV28
d_gene: TRBD1
abundance: NA
j_gene: TRBJ1-2

CDR3nt: TGTGCCAGCAGAAAAGCGGGACTAGCGGGGAGGAATGAGCAGTTCTTC
CDR3aa: CASRKAGLAGRNEQFF
v_gene: TRBV27
d_gene: TRBD2
abundance: few
j_gene: TRBJ2-1

CDR3nt: TGCGCCAGCACATCGGGAATTTACAATGAGCAGTTCTTC
CDR3aa: CASTSGIYNEQFF
v_gene: TRBV10-2
d_gene: NA
abundance: NA
j_gene: TRBJ2-1

CDR3nt: TGTGCCAGCACCTTGGGGGGTAGCAATCAGCCCCAGCATTTT
CDR3aa: CASTLGGSNQPQHF
v_gene: TRBV2
d_gene: NA
abundance: NA
j_gene: TRBJ1-5

CDR3nt: TGTGCCAGCAGCGTACAAGGGACAACTAAAGAGACCCAGTACTTC
CDR3aa: CASSVQGTTKETQYF
v_gene: TRBV7-3
d_gene: NA
abundance: NA
j_gene: TRBJ2-5

CDR3nt: TGTGCCAGCAGTGCATACGGCAATAGCAATCAGCCCCAGCATTTT
CDR3aa: CASSAYGNSNQPQHF
v_gene: TRBV2
d_gene: NA
abundance: few
j_gene: TRBJ1-5

CDR3nt: TGTGCCAGCAGCCAAGCGGGGACTCCAAGAGCAGATACGCAGTATTTT
CDR3aa: CASSQAGTPRADTQYF
v_gene: TRBV5-6
d_gene: TRBD2
abundance: NA
j_gene: TRBJ2-3

CDR3nt: TGTGCCAGCAGCTTGGCACGGACAGGCAACCCAACCACTAATGAAAAACTGTTTTTT
CDR3aa: CASSLARTGNPTTNEKLFF
v_gene: TRBV5-5
d_gene: TRBD1
abundance: NA
j_gene: TRBJ1-4

CDR3nt: TGTGCCAGCAGCAAGACTGGAACAGATACGCAGTATTTT
CDR3aa: CASSKTGTDTQYF
v_gene: TRBV7-9
d_gene: NA
abundance: NA
j_gene: TRBJ2-3

CDR3nt: TGTGCCAGCAGCTTGTGGGTGTCGGGACAGGGCAACAATGAGCAGTTCTTC
CDR3aa: CASSLWVSGQGNNEQFF
v_gene: TRBV5-6
d_gene: TRBD1
abundance: NA
j_gene: TRBJ2-1

CDR3nt: TGTGCCAGCAGCTTAGGGAAGACTAGCGGAAGCACAGATACGCAGTATTTT
CDR3aa: CASSLGKTSGSTDTQYF
v_gene: TRBV11-3
d_gene: TRBD2
abundance: once
j_gene: TRBJ2-3

CDR3nt: TGTGCCAGCAGACCCGACTCATACGAGCAGTACTTC
CDR3aa: CASRPDSYEQYF
v_gene: TRBV2
d_gene: NA
abundance: NA
j_gene: TRBJ2-7

CDR3nt: TGTGCCAGCAGTCCCGTCCTCTCTGGGGCCAACGTCCTGACTTTC
CDR3aa: CASSPVLSGANVLTF
v_gene: TRBV28
d_gene: NA
abundance: NA
j_gene: TRBJ2-6

CDR3nt: TGTGCCAGCAGTTTTGGCCAGCAAATTAATCAGCCCCAGCATTTT
CDR3aa: CASSFGQQINQPQHF
v_gene: TRBV28
d_gene: NA
abundance: NA
j_gene: TRBJ1-5

CDR3nt: TGCGCCAGCAGCCAGCAGACTAGCCGGCCAGATACGCAGTATTTT
CDR3aa: CASSQQTSRPDTQYF
v_gene: TRBV4-3
d_gene: TRBD2
abundance: NA
j_gene: TRBJ2-3

CDR3nt: TGTGCCAGCAGTGAAGTTTTGAACACTGAAGCTTTCTTT
CDR3aa: CASSEVLNTEAFF
v_gene: TRBV2
d_gene: NA
abundance: NA
j_gene: TRBJ1-1

CDR3nt: TGTGCCAGCAGCAAAGGGACAGGGCCCTACGAGCAGTACTTC
CDR3aa: CASSKGTGPYEQYF
v_gene: TRBV6-5
d_gene: TRBD1
abundance: few
j_gene: TRBJ2-7

CDR3nt: TGCGCCAGCAGTGGCCGTGATGGGGCCCGGAAAGAGACCCAGTACTTC
CDR3aa: CASSGRDGARKETQYF
v_gene: TRBV10-2
d_gene: NA
abundance: NA
j_gene: TRBJ2-5

CDR3nt: TGTGCCAGCCGGGGGCAGCCCCTAATACAGATACAGTATTTT
CDR3aa: CASRGQPLIQIQYF
v_gene: TRBV6-6
d_gene: NA
abundance: NA
j_gene: TRBJ2-3

CDR3nt: TGTGCCAGCAGCTTGGACCAAGAGACCCAGTACTTC
CDR3aa: CASSLDQETQYF
v_gene: TRBV5-4
d_gene: NA
abundance: medium-sized
j_gene: TRBJ2-5

CDR3nt: TGTGCCAGCAGCTACAGGACAGATAGCACAGATACGCAGTATTTT
CDR3aa: CASSYRTDSTDTQYF
v_gene: TRBV7-6
d_gene: NA
abundance: NA
j_gene: TRBJ2-3

CDR3nt: TGCGCCAGCAGCTTAAGGACAGGGCCGACCTACGAGCAGTACTTC
CDR3aa: CASSLRTGPTYEQYF
v_gene: TRBV5-1
d_gene: TRBD1
abundance: NA
j_gene: TRBJ2-7

CDR3nt: TGTGCCAGCAGCTTCGCACAGGGCGGAAACACCATATATTTT
CDR3aa: CASSFAQGGNTIYF
v_gene: TRBV7-9
d_gene: NA
abundance: NA
j_gene: TRBJ1-3

CDR3nt: TGCGCCAGCAGCTTGGCCGGCGCAACGAACACTGAAGCTTTCTTT
CDR3aa: CASSLAGATNTEAFF
v_gene: TRBV5-1
d_gene: NA
abundance: NA
j_gene: TRBJ1-1

CDR3nt: TGTGCCAGCAGTTCCTTAGGCGGCGGGAGCTCCTACAATGAGCAGTTCTTC
CDR3aa: CASSSLGGGSSYNEQFF
v_gene: TRBV9
d_gene: TRBD2
abundance: NA
j_gene: TRBJ2-1

CDR3nt: TGTGCCAGCAGCCCATCGGACTTCTGGACTCGGGACAATGAGCAGTTCTTC
CDR3aa: CASSPSDFWTRDNEQFF
v_gene: TRBV7-6
d_gene: NA
abundance: NA
j_gene: TRBJ2-1

CDR3nt: TGTGCCAGCTCACCCTCGGTTCCGCGCAGGGGCGGCAATCAGCCCCAGCATTTT
CDR3aa: CASSPSVPRRGGNQPQHF
v_gene: TRBV18
d_gene: NA
abundance: NA
j_gene: TRBJ1-5

CDR3nt: TGTGCCGCAGGCAGGGGTGGGGGGCTGGAAGAGACCCAGTACTTC
CDR3aa: CAAGRGGGLEETQYF
v_gene: TRBV15
d_gene: NA
abundance: NA
j_gene: TRBJ2-5

CDR3nt: TGCGCCAGCAGCTTGGCAGGACTGAACACCGGGGAGCTGTTTTTT
CDR3aa: CASSLAGLNTGELFF
v_gene: TRBV5-1
d_gene: NA
abundance: NA
j_gene: TRBJ2-2

CDR3nt: TGTGCCAGCAGCCAAGGGGGGTCCTACAATGAGCAGTTCTTC
CDR3aa: CASSQGGSYNEQFF
v_gene: TRBV14
d_gene: NA
abundance: NA
j_gene: TRBJ2-1

CDR3nt: TGTGCCAGCAGCTTAAGTTCGGGAAATGAAAAACTGTTTTTT
CDR3aa: CASSLSSGNEKLFF
v_gene: TRBV7-6
d_gene: NA
abundance: once
j_gene: TRBJ1-4